The 31 T cell receptor beta chains reported below all come from one sample, sequenced in a study of shared clonotypes between healthy human individuals. Measured with immunoSEQ multiplex PCR; TCRdb has only the in-frame clones, and not every one. The sample includes 2,100,000 or so clones, roughly 95% seen only once; the top ten take more than 0.1%. Sequenced sample: naive CD4+ T cells sorted from blood. Subset: CD45RA+ positively selected. These receptors were collected from a man in his late teens or twenties in good health.

The rearrangement links TRBV5-4 to TRBJ2-7, with a possible D match to TRBD2 (5 bases). The ends were cut back, 0 bases at V and 7 bases at J, with 14 bases in the middle. The CDR3 loop spans 14 amino acids. Germline V CDR1 and CDR2: SGHNT, YYREEE (reference sequence). The CDR3 spells CASSLGGFAGEQYF. The CDR3 coding sequence is TGTGCCAGCAGCTTGGGCGGATTTGCGGGTGAGCAGTACTTC.

The J gene is TRBJ1-5, the V gene TRBV30, with D possibly TRBD1 on 6 matching bases. Looked up from germline, CDR1 is GTSNPN and CDR2 is SVGIG (reference sequence). This CDR3 has 13 amino acids. In DNA, the CDR3 is TGTGCTTTTACTCAGGGGTCCAATCAGCCCCAGCATTTT. It yields the protein CAFTQGSNQPQHF.

In nucleotides, the CDR3 is TGTGCCAGCAGCTACACCGGGACTAGCGGGAGGAATGAGCAGTTCTTC. Translation gives CASSYTGTSGRNEQFF. This chain uses TRBV7-9 with TRBJ2-1; 15 bases map to TRBD2. The CDR3 contains 16 residues. The junction had 5 bases not matched to a gene; V was cut back by 4 bases and J by 7 bases. In germline, CDR1 is SEHNR, CDR2 FQNEAQ (reference sequence).

The J gene is TRBJ2-2, the V gene TRBV19; D possibly matches TRBD1 or TRBD2 (5 bases each). Germline loops: CDR1 LNHDA, CDR2 SQIVND (reference sequence). The ends were cut back, 3 bases at V and 6 bases at J, with 14 bases in the middle. This CDR3 contains 15 residues. CDR3 residues: CASSISPEGPGELFF. For the CDR3, the DNA is TGTGCCAGTAGTATTTCCCCTGAGGGACCCGGGGAGCTGTTTTTT.

This clone was seen just once. The rearrangement links TRBV6-1 to TRBJ2-1; the match to TRBD2 covers 9 bases. The V gene end was trimmed by 8 bases and the J gene end by 1 base; junction bases not matched to a gene: 3. This CDR3 has 14 residues. The germline CDR1 and CDR2 sequences are MNHNS and SASEGT. In DNA form, the CDR3 reads TGTGCCAGCTCCGGACTAGCGTCCTACAATGAGCAGTTCTTC. It translates to CASSGLASYNEQFF.

The table lists this clone with a count of one. The rearrangement joins TRBV2 to TRBJ2-2; 8 bases fit TRBD1. Trimming cost V 4 bases and J 3 bases; bases outside gene matches: 1. Per the germline V gene, CDR1 is SNHLY and CDR2 is FYNNEI. There are 14 residues in the CDR3. The CDR3 nucleotides read TGTGCCAGCAGTGGGACAGGGCACACCGGGGAGCTGTTTTTT. As protein: CASSGTGHTGELFF.

The rearrangement uses TRBV2 and TRBJ1-1; D gene uncertain. The CDR3 totals 14 residues. Germline CDR1 and CDR2: SNHLY and FYNNEI. V shed 7 bases and J shed 0 bases, with 12 bases lying between them. DNA for the CDR3: TGTGCCAGCACCGCCGAGGCCATGAACACTGAAGCTTTCTTT. Its translation: CASTAEAMNTEAFF.

V and J are TRBV19 and TRBJ1-4; D is undetermined. CDR1 is LNHDA, CDR2 SQIVND, per germline (reference sequence). V lost 3 bases and J 4 bases, leaving 9 bases between the germline ends. This CDR3 is built from 14 residues. CDR3 DNA: TGTGCCAGTAGTATTGAACGGTTTAATGAAAAACTGTTTTTT. Amino acid sequence: CASSIERFNEKLFF. The entire variable domain, with the rest obtained from reference TRBV19 and TRBJ1-4, is as follows: DGGITQSPKYLFRKEGQNVTLSCEQNLNHDAMYWYRQDPGQGLRLIYYSQIVNDFQKGDIAEGYSVSREKKESFPLTVTSAQKNPTAFYLCASSIERFNEKLFFGSGTQLSVL.

The chain couples TRBV6-5 to TRBJ1-2; D might be TRBD1 (6 bases). The CDR3 extends over 15 amino acids. Trimming stripped 3 bases from V and 4 bases from J, with 15 bases between. The germline CDR1 and CDR2 sequences are MNHEY and SVGAGI. CDR3 coding DNA: TGTGCCAGCAGTTATCCGCTGACAGGACCCTATGGCTACACCTTC. This encodes CASSYPLTGPYGYTF.

Notes on this clone: This same CDR3 is encoded by further DNA sequences in the sample. The chain carries TRBV2 and TRBJ2-3, with 12 bases that match TRBD2. CDR1 SNHLY and CDR2 FYNNEI come from the germline V gene. There are 16 residues in the CDR3. V lost 2 bases to trimming and J lost 3 bases; unmatched junction nucleotides: 3. Here the CDR3 reads CASSELLAGGTDTQYF. The CDR3 nucleotides read TGTGCCAGCAGTGAACTACTAGCGGGGGGAACAGATACGCAGTATTTT. The full variable domain, in which reference TRBV2 and TRBJ2-3 provide the parts outside the CDR3, is EPEVTQTPSHQVTQMGQEVILRCVPISNHLYFYWYRQILGQKVEFLVSFYNNEISEKSEIFDDQFSVERPDGSNFTLKIRSTKLEDSAMYFCASSELLAGGTDTQYFGPGTRLTVL.

The chain recombines TRBV15 with TRBJ2-5; 8 nucleotides match TRBD2. The trim removed 2 bases at V and 1 base at J, leaving 3 bases unmatched. This CDR3 spans 15 amino acids. Germline loops: CDR1 LNHNV, CDR2 YYDKDF (reference sequence). DNA of the CDR3: TGTGCCACCAGCAGACAACTAGCGGCCCAAGAGACCCAGTACTTC. The encoded protein is CATSRQLAAQETQYF.

This sequence joins TRBV4-1 and TRBJ1-5; 8 bases match TRBD1. Germline values: CDR1 MGHRA, CDR2 YSYEKL. V shed 1 base, J shed 7 bases, and the junction held 9 bases outside the gene matches. CDR3 length: 16 residues. The CDR3 sequence is CASSQVGQGARQPQHF. CDR3 sequence (DNA): TGCGCCAGCAGCCAAGTTGGCCAGGGGGCAAGGCAGCCCCAGCATTTT.

Worth noting for this clone: The same CDR3 can be traced to other DNA sequences in this sample. The V call is TRBV10-3, the J call TRBJ1-1; D perhaps matches TRBD1 (5 bases). The ends were cut back, 4 bases at V and 4 bases at J, with 7 bases in the middle. The CDR3 is made up of 12 amino acids. The germline V gene encodes CDR1 ENHRY and CDR2 SYGVKD. The CDR3 coding sequence is TGTGCCATCAGTGTCGGGGCCACTGAAGCTTTCTTT. This codes for CAISVGATEAFF.

V is TRBV2 and J is TRBJ2-1; D is possibly TRBD1 (6 bases). Trimming cost V 6 bases and J 3 bases, with 15 bases left between them. CDR3 length: 15 residues. The germline V gene has CDR1 SNHLY and CDR2 FYNNEI. As DNA, the CDR3 is TGTGCCAGCAGGGGACATGCCTCCATCTACAATGAGCAGTTCTTC. This sequence encodes CASRGHASIYNEQFF.

There are a few counts of this clone. The chain employs TRBV7-9 and TRBJ2-2; 7 bases line up with TRBD1. CDR1 is SEHNR, CDR2 FQNEAQ, per germline (reference sequence). V lost 11 bases, J lost 1 base, and 7 bases stayed unmatched. This CDR3 has 14 amino acids. As DNA, the CDR3 is TGTGCCCTCGGGACAGCCGGGAACACCGGGGAGCTGTTTTTT. It is translated as CALGTAGNTGELFF. Using reference TRBV7-9 and TRBJ2-2 for the parts outside the CDR3, the full variable domain is DTGVSQNPRHKITKRGQNVTFRCDPISEHNRLYWYRQTLGQGPEFLTYFQNEAQLEKSRLLSDRFSAERPKGSFSTLEIQRTEQGDSAMYLCALGTAGNTGELFFGEGSRLTVL.

V and J are TRBV28 and TRBJ1-5, with D unresolved. Germline lookup yields CDR1 MDHEN and CDR2 SYDVKM. This CDR3 is built from 14 residues. V lost 2 bases to trimming and J lost 3 bases, with 8 bases between them. The CDR3 nucleotides read TGTGCCAGCAGTTTAGGGTCCAACAATCAGCCCCAGCATTTT. Amino acids: CASSLGSNNQPQHF.

This clone was detected only a few times. This chain joins TRBV27 and TRBJ2-2; D is uncertain. The CDR3 has 14 amino acids. Germline CDR1 and CDR2: MNHEY and SMNVEV (reference sequence). V was cut by 7 bases and J by 4 bases, with 13 bases left in between. The CDR3 bases are TGTGCCAGCACTAGAACACCATTCACCGGGGAGCTGTTTTTT. Protein: CASTRTPFTGELFF.

This clone came up a few times. The rearrangement links TRBV4-1 to TRBJ2-5; 7 positions agree with TRBD2. The CDR3 has 14 amino acids. CDR1 MGHRA and CDR2 YSYEKL come from the germline V gene. J lost 5 bases, V lost 7 bases, and 10 bases had no gene match. The CDR3 bases are TGCGCCAGCACCCAGTCGGGGGAGGGGGAGACCCAGTACTTC. It yields the protein CASTQSGEGETQYF.

The chain is built from TRBV2 and TRBJ2-1; 10 nucleotides line up with TRBD2. Losses at the gene ends were 9 bases for V and 6 bases for J; bases not matched to a gene: 8. Per germline, CDR1 SNHLY and CDR2 FYNNEI. The CDR3 is 14 amino acids. In nucleotides, the CDR3 is TGTGCCAGTATGTTCGGGACTAGCGTCAATGAGCAGTTCTTC. Protein: CASMFGTSVNEQFF.

V is TRBV7-6 and J is TRBJ2-1; 9 bases align to TRBD2. The CDR3 length is 16 residues. Germline trimming cut 5 bases from V and 6 bases from J; bases unmatched to any gene: 11. Germline V gene data show CDR1 as SGHVS and CDR2 as FNYEAQ. The CDR3 sequence: CASSTISGLASNEQFF. The DNA of the CDR3 is TGTGCCAGCAGCACTATTTCGGGACTAGCTTCCAATGAGCAGTTCTTC.

A note on this clone: A junction end diverges from the germline sequence, so it may reflect a read error. The chain joins TRBV29-1 to TRBJ2-7, with 14 bases lining up with TRBD2. CDR3 size: 12 residues. Germline V lookup: CDR1 SQVTM, CDR2 ANQGSEA. The CDR3 DNA is TGCAGCTACGGGACTAGCGGGAGCGAGCAGTGCTTC. This codes for CSYGTSGSEQCF.

CDR3 sequence (DNA): TGTGCCAGCAGCGAAATGACAGGTAGCTCCTACGAGCAGTACTTC. It is translated as CASSEMTGSSYEQYF. The chain joins TRBV7-2 to TRBJ2-7, with a tentative D call TRBD1 (6 bases). The CDR3 contains 15 residues. V shed 5 bases and J shed 0 bases, with 14 bases lying between them. The V gene's germline CDR1 is SGHTA and CDR2 FQGNSA.

This chain links TRBV5-1 with TRBJ1-1; D unresolved. Germline loops: CDR1 SGHRS, CDR2 YFSETQ. This CDR3 is 13 amino acids long. V was trimmed by 3 bases and J by 4 bases, leaving 10 bases between them. DNA of the CDR3: TGCGCCAGCAGCTCGTCGTGGGTCACTGAAGCTTTCTTT. Protein product: CASSSSWVTEAFF.

For the CDR3, the DNA is TGTGCCAGCAGCGTATCTAGCGGAACCTACAATGAGCAGTTCTTC. This encodes CASSVSSGTYNEQFF. The gene calls are TRBV6-4 and TRBJ2-1; the match to TRBD2 covers 7 bases. This CDR3 is 15 amino acids long. V lost 6 bases and J lost 2; bases outside the gene matches: 7. CDR1 and CDR2 (germline): MRHNA, SNTAGT.

Details on this clone: Other DNA variants within this sample encode the same CDR3. V is TRBV9 and J is TRBJ2-1, with TRBD2 matching over 11 bases. Germline V gene data show CDR1 as SGDLS and CDR2 as YYNGEE. J lost 2 bases, V lost 1 base, and 2 bases had no gene match. This CDR3 spans 16 amino acids. The CDR3: CASSVLAGGTYNEQFF. The CDR3 DNA follows: TGTGCCAGCAGCGTATTAGCGGGGGGGACCTACAATGAGCAGTTCTTC.

This rearrangement joins TRBV5-8 to TRBJ2-1; 7 positions match TRBD2. CDR3 length: 19 residues. Germline CDR1 reads SGHTS; CDR2 reads YDEGEE. Trimming at V came to 9 bases and at J to 5 bases, leaving 26 bases not matched to a gene. DNA of the CDR3: TGTGCCACCCAGGAGTTCTCCCTTCCGGGACTACGAGGCCACAATGAGCAGTTCTTC. It specifies CATQEFSLPGLRGHNEQFF.

The DNA of the CDR3 is TGTGCCAGCAGTTTATCCACAGGTTTGACCGGGGAGCTGTTTTTT. Translating gives CASSLSTGLTGELFF. The chain is built from TRBV28 and TRBJ2-2, with D tentatively TRBD1 (5 bases). Per the germline V gene, CDR1 is MDHEN and CDR2 is SYDVKM. The CDR3 totals 15 residues. Trimming took off 1 base at V and 5 bases at J, with 11 bases between the two ends.

Of note for this clone: The same CDR3 arises from other DNA sequences in this sample as well. This chain joins TRBV15 and TRBJ1-5; no definite D call. Trimming shortened V by 0 bases and J by 8 bases, and 8 bases separated the two germline ends. This CDR3 has 13 residues. Germline CDR1 LNHNV, CDR2 YYDKDF (reference sequence). The CDR3 here is CATSRDPTEPQHF. CDR3 DNA: TGTGCCACCAGCAGAGATCCGACTGAGCCCCAGCATTTT.

With respect to this clone: The identical CDR3 is also encoded by other nucleotide sequences in the sample. V and J are TRBV9 and TRBJ1-3; D perhaps matches TRBD1 (6 bases). Germline V CDR1 and CDR2: SGDLS, YYNGEE. V was trimmed by 5 bases and J by 0 bases, leaving 12 bases between them. The CDR3 loop spans 15 amino acids. CDR3 residues: CASSAGQSSGNTIYF. In DNA, the CDR3 is TGTGCCAGCAGTGCCGGACAGTCCTCTGGAAACACCATATATTTT.

The V call is TRBV9, the J call TRBJ2-7; D may be TRBD1 (5 bases). The V end was cut by 4 bases, the J end by 5 bases, with 16 bases between. The germline V gene encodes CDR1 SGDLS and CDR2 YYNGEE. This CDR3 is built from 14 residues. The CDR3 nucleotides are TGTGCCAGCAGCAGAGCAGGGATTCGAAACGAGCAGTACTTC. Amino acid sequence: CASSRAGIRNEQYF.

This chain uses TRBV2 with TRBJ2-5; 11 positions match TRBD2. There are 15 residues in the CDR3. The V gene end was trimmed by 7 bases and the J gene end by 3 bases; junction bases not matched to a gene: 7. Germline V lookup: CDR1 SNHLY, CDR2 FYNNEI. The CDR3 here is CASTLAGGNKETQYF. The CDR3 DNA is TGTGCCAGCACCTTAGCGGGGGGGAACAAAGAGACCCAGTACTTC.